Each of the 25 T cell receptor beta chains below was sequenced from the same sample in a study of cytomegalovirus exposure and HLA in healthy donors. Primers for the PCR totalled 60 Vbeta and 13 Jbeta. Sequencing used immunoSEQ multiplex PCR; TCRdb keeps in-frame clones, though not all of them. This sample yields 25,000 to 40,000 clones, of which approximately 47% are seen a single time; roughly 2.1% belongs to the top ten. Sequenced: PBMCs. These receptors came from a woman aged 45 to 65 in good health and CMV-seronegative.

The chain links TRBV19 to TRBJ2-5, with 10 bases that match TRBD2. There are 16 residues in the CDR3. Germline V gene data show CDR1 as LNHDA and CDR2 as SQIVND (reference sequence). J was trimmed by 3 bases and V by 5 bases; bases with no gene match: 9. As DNA, the CDR3 is TGTGCCAGTAGTCAACGGACTAGCGGTTGGGAAGAGACCCAGTACTTC. Translating it yields CASSQRTSGWEETQYF.

This chain uses TRBV2 with TRBJ1-1, with 8 bases fitting TRBD1. Unmatched junction bases numbered 8, after V lost 4 bases and J lost 4 bases. Germline assignment: CDR1 SNHLY and CDR2 FYNNEI. The CDR3 length is 15 residues. The CDR3 region has the DNA TGTGCCAGCAGTGGATCCGGGACAGGCCTCACTGAAGCTTTCTTT. It encodes CASSGSGTGLTEAFF.

The chain has TRBV4-1 and TRBJ2-3; 7 bases map to TRBD2. Looked up from germline, CDR1 is MGHRA and CDR2 is YSYEKL. The ends lost 3 bases at V and 1 base at J; junction bases unmatched: 22. This CDR3 has 21 residues. CDR3 bases: TGCGCCAGCAGCCACGGGAGGATGGGGAGGGATGGGGATTACGGCACAGATACGCAGTATTTT. It is translated as CASSHGRMGRDGDYGTDTQYF.

This chain connects TRBV28 to TRBJ1-2; D gene ambiguous. CDR3 length: 15 residues. The germline V and J ends were trimmed by 3 bases and 2 bases, with 13 bases remaining between them. Germline assignment: CDR1 MDHEN and CDR2 SYDVKM. CDR3 protein: CASSFSQNRNYGYTF. The CDR3, as DNA: TGTGCCAGCAGTTTTAGCCAGAATAGAAACTATGGCTACACCTTC.

The chain employs TRBV5-1 and TRBJ1-6; a possible D gene is TRBD1 (6 bases). Per the germline V gene, CDR1 is SGHRS and CDR2 is YFSETQ. The V end lost 0 bases, the J end lost 7 bases, and 14 bases lay between the germline ends. The CDR3 has 16 residues. Here the CDR3 DNA reads TGCGCCAGCAGCTTGGTCGAAAGGCAGGGGAATTCACCCCTCCACTTT. This sequence encodes CASSLVERQGNSPLHF.

The V call is TRBV10-3, the J call TRBJ1-1; 7 positions match TRBD1. Germline CDR1 ENHRY, CDR2 SYGVKD. V shed 9 bases, J shed 0 bases, and the junction held 4 bases outside the gene matches. CDR3 length: 13 residues. CDR3 protein: CAITQGLNTEAFF. The DNA of the CDR3 is TGTGCCATTACACAGGGGTTGAACACTGAAGCTTTCTTT.

This rearrangement joins TRBV7-2 to TRBJ2-2; 11 bases match TRBD1. The CDR3 sequence is 16 residues long. The V gene's germline CDR1 is SGHTA and CDR2 FQGNSA. V lost 6 bases to trimming and J lost 5 bases; unmatched junction nucleotides: 8. DNA of the CDR3: TGTGCCAGCAGGAAACCGGGACAGGGGGGAACCGGGGAGCTGTTTTTT. Translation gives CASRKPGQGGTGELFF. Complete variable domain (other parts from reference TRBV7-2 and TRBJ2-2): GAGVSQSPSNKVTEKGKDVELRCDPISGHTALYWYRQSLGQGLEFLIYFQGNSAPDKSGLPSDRFSAERTGGSVSTLTIQRTQQEDSAVYLCASRKPGQGGTGELFFGEGSRLTVL.

This clone was detected only a few times. The genes are TRBV5-6 and TRBJ1-6; 7 nucleotides line up with TRBD1. The CDR3 loop spans 17 amino acids. Germline CDR1 and CDR2: SGHDT and YYEEEE. V shed 4 bases, J shed 7 bases, and the junction held 14 bases outside the gene matches. CDR3 bases: TGTGCCAGCAGCCCTGAACTAGGGGGCGCCGGGAATTCACCCCTCCACTTT. Its protein is CASSPELGGAGNSPLHF.

This clone showed up just a few times. The chain has TRBV18 and TRBJ1-6, with D uncertain. V lost 1 base, J lost 10 bases, and 8 bases lay in between. This CDR3 spans 13 amino acids. Germline CDR1 KGHSH, CDR2 LQKENI. CDR3 DNA: TGTGCCAGCTCACCACGGGGAGGCTCACCCCTCCACTTT. Translation: CASSPRGGSPLHF.

The chain combines TRBV27 with TRBJ2-7, with D perhaps matching TRBD1 (5 bases). The CDR3 has 12 amino acids. Trimming took 2 bases from V and 6 from J, leaving 8 bases between them. In germline, CDR1 is MNHEY, CDR2 SMNVEV (reference sequence). For the CDR3, the DNA is TGTGCCAGCAGTTTAACAGGTTTCGAGCAGTACTTC. It yields the protein CASSLTGFEQYF.

The chain couples TRBV5-1 to TRBJ2-3; a possible D gene is TRBD2 (6 bases). Germline V gene sequence: CDR1 SGHRS, CDR2 YFSETQ. The CDR3 length is 15 residues. The germline V and J ends were trimmed by 2 bases and 2 bases, with 12 bases remaining between them. CDR3 residues: CASSLRDSHTDTQYF. In nucleotides, the CDR3 is TGCGCCAGCAGCTTACGGGACTCTCACACAGATACGCAGTATTTT.

This clone showed up just once. The chain uses TRBV19 and TRBJ2-2, with TRBD1 matching 7 bases. V dropped 7 bases and J dropped 4; count of bases not matched to a gene: 9. Germline V lookup: CDR1 LNHDA, CDR2 SQIVND (reference sequence). The CDR3 totals 15 residues. The CDR3 DNA reads TGTGCCAGTAATCGCGGGCAGGGGGTCACCGGGGAGCTGTTTTTT. It translates to CASNRGQGVTGELFF.

This clone was seen only a few times. This chain joins TRBV7-6 and TRBJ1-1; 9 bases match TRBD1. Per the germline V gene, CDR1 is SGHVS and CDR2 is FNYEAQ. V lost 5 bases and J lost 11; bases outside the gene matches: 12. The CDR3 is made up of 14 amino acids. CDR3 bases: TGTGCCAGCAGCCAAACCGGGACAGGGATCGTGGCTTTCTTT. Translation: CASSQTGTGIVAFF.

The CDR3, as DNA: TGTGCCAGCAGTGAAGCTCCCGGACAGGGTCCCTACGAGCAGTACTTC. As protein: CASSEAPGQGPYEQYF. This chain links TRBV6-1 with TRBJ2-7; 8 positions agree with TRBD1. J was trimmed by 2 bases and V by 0 bases; bases with no gene match: 6. Germline V gene sequence: CDR1 MNHNS, CDR2 SASEGT. The length of the CDR3 is 16 residues.

V and J are TRBV5-1 and TRBJ1-1; D might be TRBD1 (5 bases). The germline V and J ends were trimmed by 0 bases and 11 bases, with 29 bases remaining between them. This CDR3 region has 18 residues. Germline values: CDR1 SGHRS, CDR2 YFSETQ. This CDR3 reads CASSLVGPGGIRPQVAFF. The CDR3 bases are TGCGCCAGCAGCTTGGTGGGGCCCGGTGGTATTAGGCCGCAAGTGGCTTTCTTT.

The chain is built from TRBV18 and TRBJ1-2; 7 bases align to TRBD1. The CDR3 covers 14 residues. V lost 2 bases to trimming and J lost 5 bases; unmatched junction nucleotides: 5. CDR1 KGHSH and CDR2 LQKENI come from the germline V gene. The CDR3 nucleotides are TGTGCCAGCTCACCAGACCGGACAGGTTATGGCTACACCTTC. Protein product: CASSPDRTGYGYTF. The variable domain in full, with the rest retrieved from reference TRBV18 and TRBJ1-2, is NAGVMQNPRHLVRRRGQEARLRCSPMKGHSHVYWYRQLPEEGLKFMVYLQKENIIDESGMPKERFSAEFPKEGPSILRIQQVVRGDSAAYFCASSPDRTGYGYTFGSGTRLTVV.

CDR3 nucleotides: TGTGCCAGCTCACCTAGAGCGATGGTAGCGGGAGCGAGCCGCGGCGAGCAGTACTTC. Translating gives CASSPRAMVAGASRGEQYF. This rearrangement joins TRBV18 to TRBJ2-5; 9 bases match TRBD2. The better agreement between TRBJ2-7 and the DNA end casts doubt on the J call. Germline V gives CDR1 KGHSH, CDR2 LQKENI. The CDR3 totals 19 residues.

The CDR3 DNA sequence: TGTGCCATCACTGGGACATCCGTAGGGGAAGCTTTCTTT. Amino acid sequence: CAITGTSVGEAFF. The rearrangement uses TRBV10-3 and TRBJ1-1; D may be TRBD1 (6 bases). Per germline, CDR1 ENHRY and CDR2 SYGVKD. The CDR3 runs 13 residues. The V end lost 7 bases, the J end lost 8 bases, and 17 bases lay between the germline ends.

Worth noting for this clone: At one end the junction does not follow the germline gene, possibly because of a read error. For the CDR3, the DNA is TGTTCCAGCAGCTTTCAGAGGCTTCGGACTAATGAAAAACTGTTTTTT. This translates into CSSSFQRLRTNEKLFF. The V and J genes are TRBV7-9 and TRBJ1-4; no definite D call. CDR1 and CDR2 from the germline V gene are SEHNR and FQNEAQ (reference sequence). CDR3 length equals 16 residues.

This clone has more than one count but fewer than ten. The V call is TRBV5-1, the J call TRBJ2-1, with 7 nucleotides matching TRBD2. CDR1 SGHRS and CDR2 YFSETQ come from the germline V gene. The junction had 8 bases not matched to a gene; V was cut back by 0 bases and J by 8 bases. The CDR3 sequence is 15 residues long. CDR3 sequence reads: CASSLGGGGGDEQFF. The CDR3 DNA is TGCGCCAGCAGCTTGGGCGGCGGGGGAGGCGATGAGCAGTTCTTC.

The J gene is TRBJ2-3, the V gene TRBV28; weak D call: TRBD1 (6 bases). The CDR3 length is 14 residues. The germline gives CDR1 MDHEN, CDR2 SYDVKM. Trimming left V 3 bases short and J 2 bases short, with 9 bases between. The CDR3 DNA sequence: TGTGCCAGCAGTTTTACAGGGACCACAGATACGCAGTATTTT. Protein product: CASSFTGTTDTQYF.

This clone occurred a few times. The V call is TRBV6-4, the J call TRBJ2-3; a possible D gene is TRBD1 (6 bases). The CDR3 extends over 13 amino acids. Germline lookup yields CDR1 MRHNA and CDR2 SNTAGT. Trimming shortened V by 6 bases and J by 0 bases, and 7 bases separated the two germline ends. The CDR3 spells CASSGQSTDTQYF. In DNA form, the CDR3 reads TGTGCCAGCAGCGGACAGAGCACAGATACGCAGTATTTT.

The chain uses TRBV7-2 and TRBJ2-1; 10 bases are shared with TRBD2. The V segment lost 5 bases and the J segment 6 bases; nucleotides outside the gene matches: 10. Germline CDR1 SGHTA, CDR2 FQGNSA. The CDR3 totals 16 residues. The CDR3: CASSPGPLAGVNEQFF. CDR3 sequence (DNA): TGTGCCAGCAGCCCCGGGCCGCTAGCGGGGGTCAATGAGCAGTTCTTC.

The chain uses TRBV6-6 and TRBJ2-1; TRBD2 matches 9 bases. V shed 6 bases and J 3 bases; nucleotides not matched to a gene: 6. The germline gives CDR1 MNHNY, CDR2 SVGAGI (reference sequence). The CDR3 loop spans 15 amino acids. The CDR3 nucleotides read TGTGCCAGCAGCCGTAGCGGGGGAAACTACAATGAGCAGTTCTTC. Protein: CASSRSGGNYNEQFF.

This rearrangement joins TRBV15 to TRBJ2-2; TRBD2 aligns across 9 bases. The V segment lost 1 base and the J segment 7 bases; nucleotides outside the gene matches: 4. CDR3 length equals 15 residues. Per the germline V gene, CDR1 is LNHNV and CDR2 is YYDKDF (reference sequence). As DNA, the CDR3 is TGTGCCACCAGCAGAGCGGCTAGCGGGATCGGGGAGCTGTTTTTT. Protein sequence: CATSRAASGIGELFF.